Reported below is one TCR beta chain. What it binds is not known. Primers included in the PCR were 60 Vbeta and 13 Jbeta primers. The table came from immunoSEQ multiplex PCR; TCRdb's copy has only in-frame clones and leaves some out. Of approximately 110,000 clones in the sample, 70% to 80% were seen once. These data belong to a study of cytomegalovirus exposure and HLA in healthy donors. Study-level results: In vitro experiments confirmed that a few CMV-associated chains were specific for CMV antigens. Roughly uniform depth of sequencing across donors was assumed in presence/absence analyses. In an earlier analysis, productive rearrangement rates for most beta V segments clustered near 87% or 30%.

Germline-derived CDR1 and CDR2 are ENHRY and SYGVKD. The CDR3 has 17 residues. Trimming removed 0 bases from V and 3 bases from J; junction bases left unmatched: 9. This TCR was sampled from a man in his forties or fifties in good health and CMV-seronegative. Sequencing used PBMCs. The chain joins TRBV10-3 to TRBJ1-1; 8 bases agree with TRBD1. The CDR3 nucleotides are TGTGCCATCAGTGAGTCGACAGGGGTGCAGGGGGACACTGAAGCTTTCTTT. Amino acids: CAISESTGVQGDTEAFF.